A single sample is the source of the 27 T cell receptor beta chains below, sequenced in a study of control samples from healthy donors and cancer patients. Clones were read by immunoSEQ multiplex PCR, and TCRdb kept only the in-frame ones, dropping some. The table includes 90,000 or so clones, approximately 84% detected once. The material sequenced was PBMCs. All receptors come from a man between 65 and 85 years old with lung cancer.

This chain links TRBV29-1 with TRBJ1-2; unclear D gene. This CDR3 contains 11 residues. V was clipped by 4 bases and J by 8 bases, with 11 bases between them. Germline CDR1 SQVTM, CDR2 ANQGSEA. CDR3 region: CSVGGQEGYTF. The CDR3 DNA reads as TGCAGCGTTGGGGGTCAGGAAGGCTACACCTTC.

This clone was detected only once. The chain recombines TRBV9 with TRBJ2-7, with D perhaps TRBD2 (6 bases). In germline, CDR1 is SGDLS, CDR2 YYNGEE. Trimming removed 4 bases at V and 5 bases at J, with 10 bases between. The CDR3 runs 12 residues. CDR3 sequence reads: CASSLSGHEQYF. In DNA form, the CDR3 reads TGTGCCAGCAGCCTTAGCGGCCACGAGCAGTACTTC.

This clone showed up just a few times. The gene calls are TRBV29-1 and TRBJ2-3, with D possibly TRBD1 on 7 matching bases. Germline loops: CDR1 SQVTM, CDR2 ANQGSEA. Deletions cut 3 bases from V and 8 bases from J, with 15 bases between. The CDR3 has 13 residues. The CDR3 bases are TGCAGCGTTGAGCGGGACAGCAGAAGTACGCAGTATTTT. Protein sequence: CSVERDSRSTQYF.

V is TRBV19 and J is TRBJ1-1, with 9 bases fitting TRBD1. The junction had 7 bases not matched to a gene; V was cut back by 4 bases and J by 1 base. The CDR3 is made up of 16 amino acids. Germline CDR1 LNHDA, CDR2 SQIVND (reference sequence). CDR3 sequence (DNA): TGTGCCAGTAGTAATCTTTCGGGACAGGGGAACACTGAAGCTTTCTTT. Translation gives CASSNLSGQGNTEAFF. Drawing the rest from reference TRBV19 and TRBJ1-1, the complete variable domain is DGGITQSPKYLFRKEGQNVTLSCEQNLNHDAMYWYRQDPGQGLRLIYYSQIVNDFQKGDIAEGYSVSREKKESFPLTVTSAQKNPTAFYLCASSNLSGQGNTEAFFGQGTRLTVV.

The chain combines TRBV27 with TRBJ1-2, with TRBD1 matching over 8 bases. The trim removed 5 bases at V and 3 bases at J, leaving 5 bases unmatched. This CDR3 is built from 14 residues. CDR1 and CDR2 from the germline V gene are MNHEY and SMNVEV (reference sequence). The CDR3 loop is CASSPSTGDYGYTF. The CDR3 bases are TGTGCCAGCAGTCCATCGACAGGGGACTATGGCTACACCTTC.

This clone was seen once. The J gene is TRBJ1-4, the V gene TRBV20-1; unclear D gene. CDR1 and CDR2 from the germline V gene are DFQATT and SNEGSKA (reference sequence). Trimming removed 3 bases from V and 6 bases from J, with 2 bases in between. This CDR3 spans 10 amino acids. CDR3 coding DNA: TGCAGTGCTAGTTATGAAAAACTGTTTTTT. The encoded protein is CSASYEKLFF.

This clone was recorded once. V is TRBV29-1 and J is TRBJ1-1; unclear D gene. The CDR3 covers 11 residues. The germline V gene has CDR1 SQVTM and CDR2 ANQGSEA. Trimming left V 8 bases short and J 8 bases short, with 15 bases between. The CDR3 region is CSHRVAGEAFF. The CDR3 region has the DNA TGCAGCCATAGAGTGGCGGGAGAAGCTTTCTTT.

The chain recombines TRBV6-5 with TRBJ2-2, with 9 bases matching TRBD1. Trimming at V came to 5 bases and at J to 4 bases, leaving 5 bases not matched to a gene. This CDR3 has 15 residues. Germline V gives CDR1 MNHEY, CDR2 SVGAGI. This CDR3 reads CASSPQGAGTGELFF. For the CDR3, the DNA is TGTGCCAGCAGTCCACAGGGGGCGGGCACCGGGGAGCTGTTTTTT.

CDR3 in amino acids: CAWRKLGGYEQYF. The CDR3 DNA reads as TGTGCCTGGAGGAAACTTGGGGGTTACGAGCAGTACTTC. This chain links TRBV30 with TRBJ2-7, with D possibly called TRBD1 or TRBD2 (5 bases each). The length of the CDR3 is 13 residues. The V and J ends lost 3 bases and 4 bases respectively, with 13 bases between them. The V gene's germline CDR1 is GTSNPN and CDR2 SVGIG (reference sequence).

This clone was found once. This chain connects TRBV5-8 to TRBJ1-1; D call uncertain. The V and J ends lost 4 bases and 0 bases respectively, with 16 bases between them. CDR3 length equals 16 residues. Germline CDR1 SGHTS, CDR2 YDEGEE. CDR3 region: CASSVRTKNMNTEAFF. The CDR3 DNA is TGTGCCAGCAGCGTCAGAACAAAAAACATGAACACTGAAGCTTTCTTT.

The chain uses TRBV27 and TRBJ2-2, with a weak D call TRBD2 (7 bases). CDR3 size: 14 residues. Per germline, CDR1 MNHEY and CDR2 SMNVEV (reference sequence). The V end lost 8 bases, the J end lost 6 bases, and 16 bases lay between the germline ends. CDR3 nucleotides: TGTGCCAGCGTAAGGGGGGGTAGTCCCGGGGAGCTGTTTTTT. Its translation: CASVRGGSPGELFF.

This clone was seen only a few times. The V and J genes are TRBV2 and TRBJ2-2; no definite D call. The germline gives CDR1 SNHLY, CDR2 FYNNEI. The CDR3 consists of 14 residues. Deletions cut 6 bases from V and 5 bases from J, with 13 bases between. This chain's CDR3 is CASRVPRDTGELFF. CDR3 DNA: TGTGCCAGCAGGGTACCACGAGATACCGGGGAGCTGTTTTTT.

A remark on this clone: Other DNA sequences in this specimen translate into the identical CDR3. The chain combines TRBV20-1 with TRBJ2-1; D uncertain. The ends were cut back, 3 bases at V and 8 bases at J, with 5 bases in the middle. The CDR3 consists of 10 residues. Germline loops: CDR1 DFQATT, CDR2 SNEGSKA (reference sequence). The CDR3 spells CSASGDEQFF. The CDR3 coding sequence is TGCAGTGCTAGTGGCGATGAGCAGTTCTTC.

This clone was detected a few times. V and J are TRBV10-3 and TRBJ2-7; TRBD2 aligns across 11 bases. The CDR3 runs 11 residues. Germline CDR1 is ENHRY and CDR2 is SYGVKD. The DNA of the CDR3 is TGTGCTAGCGGGGGGGGCTACGAGCAGTACTTC. This translates into CASGGGYEQYF.

This chain connects TRBV24-1 to TRBJ2-1; D may match TRBD1 or TRBD2 (5 bases each). Per the germline V gene, CDR1 is KGHDR and CDR2 is SFDVKD. This CDR3 region has 14 residues. Trimming shortened V by 6 bases and J by 1 base, and 9 bases separated the two germline ends. CDR3 sequence: CATSRDGSYNEQFF. The CDR3 coding sequence is TGTGCCACCAGTAGGGACGGATCCTACAATGAGCAGTTCTTC.

The rearrangement links TRBV11-2 to TRBJ2-3; D call uncertain. Germline V gene sequence: CDR1 SGHAT, CDR2 FQNNGV. Trimming removed 2 bases from V and 3 bases from J, with 3 bases in between. The CDR3 is made up of 12 amino acids. DNA for the CDR3: TGTGCCAGCAGCTTAAGGACAGATACGCAGTATTTT. Translation: CASSLRTDTQYF.

CDR3: CASSLGGFNYGYTF. In DNA form, the CDR3 reads TGTGCCAGCAGTTTAGGGGGATTTAACTATGGCTACACCTTC. The rearrangement links TRBV27 to TRBJ1-2, with D tentatively TRBD1 (5 bases). The CDR3 covers 14 residues. CDR1 is MNHEY, CDR2 SMNVEV, per germline (reference sequence). Trimming cost V 2 bases and J 1 base, with 8 bases left between them.

The chain combines TRBV30 with TRBJ2-5, with a weak D call TRBD1 (5 bases). Looked up from germline, CDR1 is GTSNPN and CDR2 is SVGIG (reference sequence). The CDR3 runs 14 residues. Trimming pared 0 bases from V and 2 bases from J, leaving 10 bases between. In DNA, the CDR3 is TGTGCCTGGAGTGTACGAAGGGGACAAGAGACCCAGTACTTC. It yields the protein CAWSVRRGQETQYF.

The chain joins TRBV10-3 to TRBJ1-5; D is unresolved. CDR3 length: 13 residues. V dropped 2 bases and J dropped 4 bases, with 6 bases sitting between them. CDR1 and CDR2 from the germline V gene are ENHRY and SYGVKD. In nucleotides, the CDR3 is TGTGCCATCAGTGAGCGTCATAATCAGCCCCAGCATTTT. Protein: CAISERHNQPQHF.

This chain connects TRBV5-1 to TRBJ2-6, with D possibly being TRBD2 (6 bases). V lost 4 bases and J 1 base, leaving 21 bases between the germline ends. The CDR3 totals 19 residues. CDR1 is SGHRS, CDR2 YFSETQ, per germline. The CDR3 DNA reads TGCGCCAGCAGCCCAGCAGGGACCGGGGCGGGGTCTGGGGCCAACGTCCTGACTTTC. It yields the protein CASSPAGTGAGSGANVLTF.

The chain uses TRBV5-1 and TRBJ1-2; the D is unclear. V lost 4 bases and J lost 9, with 10 bases in between. The CDR3 sequence is 11 residues long. Per germline, CDR1 SGHRS and CDR2 YFSETQ. The CDR3 DNA is TGCGCCAGCAGCGACACCGAAAGCTACACCTTC. Its protein product is CASSDTESYTF. The full variable domain, with the rest looked up from reference TRBV5-1 and TRBJ1-2, is KAGVTQTPRYLIKTRGQQVTLSCSPISGHRSVSWYQQTPGQGLQFLFEYFSETQRNKGNFPGRFSGRQFSNSRSEMNVSTLELGDSALYLCASSDTESYTFGSGTRLTVV.

In this sample, this clone turned up once. V usage is TRBV11-2 and J usage is TRBJ2-5, with D tentatively TRBD1 or TRBD2 (6 bases each). V was shortened by 4 bases and J by 5 bases, with 17 bases between the two germline ends. Germline V gives CDR1 SGHAT, CDR2 FQNNGV. This CDR3 region has 15 residues. The CDR3 region has the DNA TGTGCCAGCAGCTCCAATTGGGGGGCCGGGGAGACCCAGTACTTC. Translated, it gives CASSSNWGAGETQYF.

V usage is TRBV3-1 (or the pseudogene TRBV3-2) and J usage is TRBJ2-1; 9 bases fit TRBD2. The CDR3 loop spans 15 amino acids. The J segment lost 10 bases and the V segment lost 1 base, leaving 8 bases of the junction unmatched. CDR1 and CDR2 (germline): LGHDT, YNNKEL (reference sequence). CDR3 DNA: TGTGCCAGCAGCCAAGGGTCACTAGCGGGTCGGGAGCAGTTCTTC. Translated: CASSQGSLAGREQFF.

The rearrangement joins TRBV7-3 to TRBJ1-1; TRBD1 agrees at 10 bases. V lost 5 bases to trimming and J lost 12 bases; unmatched junction nucleotides: 9. CDR3 length equals 13 residues. CDR1 is SGHTA and CDR2 is FQGTGA in the germline V gene. The CDR3 spells CASSRGGQGKTFF. The CDR3 coding sequence is TGTGCCAGCAGCCGTGGGGGACAGGGGAAAACTTTCTTT. Full variable domain (missing parts from reference TRBV7-3 and TRBJ1-1): GAGVSQTPSNKVTEKGKYVELRCDPISGHTALYWYRQSLGQGPEFLIYFQGTGAADDSGLPNDRFFAVRPEGSVSTLKIQRTERGDSAVYLCASSRGGQGKTFFGQGTRLTVV.

This clone was picked up a small number of times. V usage is TRBV10-3 and J usage is TRBJ1-1; 9 bases are shared with TRBD1. The CDR3 covers 14 residues. Germline V CDR1 and CDR2: ENHRY, SYGVKD. The trim removed 7 bases at V and 1 base at J, leaving 4 bases unmatched. CDR3 sequence: CAINDRGWNTEAFF. CDR3 coding DNA: TGTGCCATCAACGACAGGGGGTGGAACACTGAAGCTTTCTTT.

The rearrangement links TRBV19 to TRBJ1-5; D gene uncertain. V dropped 1 base and J dropped 0 bases, with 10 bases sitting between them. The germline V gene encodes CDR1 LNHDA and CDR2 SQIVND (reference sequence). CDR3 length: 16 residues. This chain's CDR3 is CASSIAVGDSNQPQHF. In DNA, the CDR3 is TGTGCCAGTAGTATAGCGGTTGGGGATAGCAATCAGCCCCAGCATTTT.

This chain links TRBV19 with TRBJ2-2; 7 positions match TRBD2. The germline CDR1 and CDR2 sequences are LNHDA and SQIVND (reference sequence). The CDR3 is 15 residues long. J lost 9 bases, V lost 7 bases, and 14 bases had no gene match. CDR3 bases: TGTGCCAGTACCGCCGGGCCCGGGGGGAGCCGGGAGCTGTTTTTT. This encodes CASTAGPGGSRELFF. Using reference TRBV19 and TRBJ2-2 for the parts outside the CDR3, the full variable domain is DGGITQSPKYLFRKEGQNVTLSCEQNLNHDAMYWYRQDPGQGLRLIYYSQIVNDFQKGDIAEGYSVSREKKESFPLTVTSAQKNPTAFYLCASTAGPGGSRELFFGEGSRLTVL.